The clone carrying this T cell receptor beta chain was seen repeatedly, ten times or more. Its antigen is unidentified. TCR alpha and beta CDR3 regions were amplified from RNA using iRepertoire nested multiplex PCR. Tissue mRNA or PBMC total RNA, roughly 90-450 ng, went into one-step reverse transcription and amplification. TCRdb re-analysed the multiplex PCR reads in MiXCR, keeping a single row per CDR3 protein. The repertoire holds around 130,000 distinct CDR3 sequences, with approximately 24% as singletons. The germline V gene has CDR1 SEHNR and CDR2 FQNEAQ (reference sequence). The length of the CDR3 is 12 residues. The V gene lost 1 base and the J gene lost 6 bases, with 3 bases spanning the gap. The sample belongs to a study of glioma-infiltrating T cells. The study's findings and limits: Very few CDR3 sequences were shared between tissue and blood.

Sequencing used glioma tissue, nonneoplastic brain tissue, or PBMCs (not recorded which). This TCR was sampled from a human donor with low-grade glioma or glioblastoma, undergoing nonglioma brain surgery, or in good health (not recorded which). The chain has TRBV7-9 and TRBJ2-2, with unresolved D. The CDR3: CASSLDPGELFF. The CDR3 DNA is TGTGCCAGCAGCTTAGATCCCGGGGAGCTGTTTTTT. Using reference TRBV7-9 and TRBJ2-2 for the parts outside the CDR3, the full variable domain is DTGVSQNPRHKITKRGQNVTFRCDPISEHNRLYWYRQTLGQGPEFLTYFQNEAQLEKSRLLSDRFSAERPKGSFSTLEIQRTEQGDSAMYLCASSLDPGELFFGEGSRLTVL.